Listed below are T cell receptor beta chains from one sample, sequenced in a study of blood T cells in healthy people across ages. From the 5' RACE reads, TCRdb called clonotypes with MiXCR, one entry per CDR3 protein. The table records 1.5 million to 2 million distinct CDR3 sequences, roughly a third of them present only once. Material: blood. These receptors all stem from a woman aged 25 to 45 in good health. The CDR3 runs from the conserved cysteine through the conserved F or W. D genes are given only for firm matches. Clone size appears in some rows only: once, few, many, or a class for an expanded clone.

j_call,d_call,v_call,clone_size,cdr3_nt,cdr3_aa
TRBJ2-5,NA,TRBV6-1,NA,TGTGCCAGCAGGGACCAACAGGGTAGGCAGTACTTC,CASRDQQGRQYF
TRBJ2-5,NA,TRBV6-1,NA,TGTGCCAACACCCCTCGAAGCCAAGAGACCCAGTACTTC,CANTPRSQETQYF
TRBJ1-2,TRBD1,TRBV7-9,NA,TGTGCCAGCAGCCCCTGGGACAGCTCAAACTATGGCTACACCTTC,CASSPWDSSNYGYTF
TRBJ2-5,NA,TRBV6-5,NA,TGTGCCAGCAGAACCCGACGGGGAGTGGGGACCCAGTACTTC,CASRTRRGVGTQYF
TRBJ1-2,NA,TRBV7-9,few,TGTGCCAGCAGCTTAGGTACATTGGCAAACTATGGCTACACCTTC,CASSLGTLANYGYTF
TRBJ2-7,NA,TRBV6-1,many,TGTGCCAGCAGGGACAGCTCCTACGAGCAGTACTTC,CASRDSSYEQYF
TRBJ1-2,NA,TRBV6-5,few,TGTGCCAGCAGTCAGGGGCACGTTGGCTACACCTTC,CASSQGHVGYTF
TRBJ2-5,NA,TRBV7-3,NA,TGTGCCAGCAGCTTGAGCCCGGCGAGAGAGCAGTACTTC,CASSLSPAREQYF
TRBJ2-5,NA,TRBV3-1,few,TGTGCCAGCAGCCAGGATGACCCGGGTATACAGACCCAGTACTTC,CASSQDDPGIQTQYF
TRBJ2-1,NA,TRBV5-1,NA,TGCGCCAGCAACTTGGACCCCCAAGGCGATGAGCAGTTCTTC,CASNLDPQGDEQFF
TRBJ2-1,NA,TRBV7-9,NA,TGTGCCAGCACCCCACCGAAGGGAAGCAACAATGAGCAGTTCTTC,CASTPPKGSNNEQFF
TRBJ1-1,NA,TRBV27,NA,TGTGCCAGCAGTTGGGAAGCTTTCTTT,CASSWEAFF
TRBJ1-5,NA,TRBV5-1,NA,TGCGCCAGCAGCCTAACAGGGTCGGATTATCAGCCCCAGCATTTT,CASSLTGSDYQPQHF
TRBJ2-1,NA,TRBV7-9,NA,TGTGCCAGCAGCAAGGCATACCCCAATGAGCAGTTCTTC,CASSKAYPNEQFF
TRBJ2-3,NA,TRBV9,many,TGTGCCAGCAGCGTAGAGGGTGGGGGCACAGATACGCAGTATTTT,CASSVEGGGTDTQYF
TRBJ1-5,TRBD1,TRBV5-1,NA,TGCGCCAGCAGCTTGATTTCTACAGGGGGCAGTCAGCCCCAGCATTTT,CASSLISTGGSQPQHF
TRBJ2-2,TRBD2,TRBV20-1,NA,TGCAGTGCTAGAGATTCAGGCCCTAGCGGGGGGGCGAACACCGGGGAGCTGTTTTTT,CSARDSGPSGGANTGELFF
TRBJ2-3,NA,TRBV21-1,NA,TGTGCCAGCACGGTAGCGGGGAGCGGGGGGGCAGATACGCAGTATTTT,CASTVAGSGGADTQYF
TRBJ2-1,TRBD2,TRBV9,NA,TGTGCCTGTAGCGGGGGACCCTACAATGAGCAGTTCTTC,CACSGGPYNEQFF
TRBJ1-5,NA,TRBV3-1,NA,TGTGCCAGCAGCCTGCCGAGTCAGCCCCAGCATTTT,CASSLPSQPQHF
TRBJ2-1,TRBD2,TRBV5-1,NA,TGCGCCAGCAGTCAGACTAGCGGGGGGGCACAGTTCTTC,CASSQTSGGAQFF
TRBJ2-7,TRBD2,TRBV7-2,NA,TGTGCCAGCGAGCGGGGGAGCTCCTACAATGAGCAGTACTTC,CASERGSSYNEQYF
TRBJ2-4,NA,TRBV5-1,NA,TGCGCCAGCAGCTTGGGACACGGCATGGAGCAGTACTTC,CASSLGHGMEQYF
TRBJ1-1,NA,TRBV4-1,once,TGCGCCAGCAGCCAAGCAGGGATTTACACTGAAGCTTTCTTT,CASSQAGIYTEAFF
TRBJ1-1,TRBD1,TRBV20-1,few,TGCAGTGCTAGAGTCCAGGGGGCCTCACCGGGAACTGAAGCTTTCTTT,CSARVQGASPGTEAFF